This T cell receptor (beta chain) was identified during a study of cytomegalovirus exposure and HLA in healthy donors (dated by TCRdb to about 2017). For the wider study: In an earlier analysis of some 610 of the donors, around 300 Gb of sequence data and some 120 million unique TCR beta sequences from roughly 190 million T cells were reported. Across approximately 420 genotyped donors of the cohort, an average of about 240,000 unique TCR beta nucleotide sequences per donor were sequenced, and roughly a sixth of those sequences were non-productive. Besides the first cohort of 666 subjects, a separate validation cohort made up of over a hundred different subjects was used. In the later analysis, no new phenotypic data were used to find candidate immune exposures; instead, reliance was placed on TCR beta sequences and their occurrence across donors. A later analysis re-analyzed previously published TCR beta repertoires from about 600 donors and added high-resolution HLA genotyping to study TCR occurrence patterns. Of the approximately 400 genotyped donors, about 84% fell in the genetic ancestry cluster associated with self-reported Caucasian donors. Because of strong linkage in the cohort, roughly five DR-DQ haplotypes were treated as single units for association and clustering. Roughly 300 gigabases of sequencing data and approximately 93 million unique TCR sequences were included in an early release covering about 600 HLA-typed donors. All discovery cohort repertoires had been generated using a single sequencing platform. The study profiled the T cell repertoires of some 610 subjects by immunosequencing and related them to cytomegalovirus serostatus. To decide whether each TCR beta V gene segment behaved as functional or pseudogenic, an earlier analysis of approximately 620 of the donors relied on high-throughput TCR beta sequencing. The study aimed to test whether signatures of past pathogen exposure could be identified by cataloging public T cell receptors. To predict cytomegalovirus infection status, the study combined high-throughput TCR immunosequencing, statistical association of individual TCRs with disease status, and machine learning. Typing coverage differed by locus: A, B, C, DRB1 and DQB1 were typed in roughly 620-630 donors, DQA1 in 522, DPA1 in 600 to 610, and DPB1 in just under 490. A later genetic analysis took genome-wide SNP genotypes for 398 of the 666 donors and used that subset as a discovery cohort. Class I and class II HLA loci were covered by the typing at four-digit resolution. Alongside the repertoire data, information on donor age, sex, ethnicity and CMV serostatus was compiled. Overall study outcomes, separate from this receptor: According to a later analysis, most CMV-associated TCR beta chains appeared to be HLA-restricted, and the HLA associations seemed to be driven largely by CMV exposure. In a later analysis, HLA-associated TCR beta chains were found to be more clonally expanded and to have lower generation probabilities than equally common non-associated chains. A further reported finding was that TCR beta sequences accurately predicted the HLA-A and HLA-B alleles for most subjects in the first cohort. In the study, some 160 TCR beta chains were listed as associated with cytomegalovirus. The authors suggested that the approach could potentially be extended to other disease states and immunological phenotypes. The earlier analysis of around 600 of the donors excluded around 17 rarely observed V segments, including chromosome 9 orphons, because counts were too low. HLA typing was unavailable for some donors at each locus, so association tests used only the typed subset. Some IMGT-functional V segments, including TRBV6-2 and TRBV6-3, could not be distinguished by the 87-base-pair reads and were therefore excluded. In both the original and validation cohorts, the classifier was reported to diagnose cytomegalovirus status with high specificity and sensitivity. An association between a missense DCLRE1C variant and V-gene and J-gene trimming of TCR beta chains was found in a later genetic analysis and replicated in an independent cohort. Broadly in line with IMGT annotations, most TCR beta V segments showed up in productive rearrangements about 87% or about 30% of the time in an earlier analysis of approximately 640 of the donors. Specific HLA alleles were associated with 16,951 TCR beta sequences at a false discovery rate of 0.05 in a later analysis. The presence/absence analyses assumed that sequencing depth was roughly uniform across donors, and that assumption may not be true. A later analysis reported that several top co-occurrence clusters appeared linked to parvovirus B19, influenza, CMV and Epstein-Barr virus. The cohort was sequenced for TCR beta chains only, and without alpha or paired-chain data the features that could be detected were limited. Most TCR sequences were seen in very few donors, while some public TCRs were found in many individuals. Strong co-occurrence of HLA alleles, especially DR and DQ, made assigning TCR associations to individual alleles difficult. A cluster of highly shared sequence variants was judged likely to represent a technical artifact of the sequencing pipeline. In vitro tests confirmed that a few of the cytomegalovirus-associated TCR beta chains recognize cytomegalovirus antigens. In a later genetic analysis, fewer N-insertions in productive TCRs were reported among donors in an Asian-associated ancestry cluster than the roughly 700-donor mean. A later analysis found that TCR association rates varied across HLA loci, with DRB1 alleles showing the most associated TCRs and HLA-C alleles the fewest. Correlated functional status among segregating V segments might reflect linkage disequilibrium, but an unknown experimental factor could not be ruled out. CMV serostatus was the only immune exposure information available for the cohort.

Regarding this clone: The specificity of this receptor is unknown. No quality values exist for individual bases; no much larger clone is one base distant.

From the germline V gene, CDR1 is MDHEN and CDR2 is SYDVKM. The germline ends are 12 bases apart after V is trimmed by 10 bases and J by 1 base. The CDR3 runs 13 amino acids, cysteine and phenylalanine included. The entry retains the CDR3 DNA only, 39 bases that are in frame from base 1. The cohort consisted of 666 healthy bone marrow donors. At the time of sampling, every cohort member was nominally healthy, though immune exposures that went unrecorded were likely present. The donor was CMV seronegative and belonged to the group of over 350 seronegative cohort members. A peripheral blood sample was provided by each donor, and peripheral blood mononuclear cells were used for TCR beta sequencing. Genomic DNA was extracted from the blood cell samples with the Qiagen DNeasy Blood Extraction Kit. To prepare the library, the immunoSEQ multiplex PCR assay was applied. For the multiplex PCR, a mixture combining 60 forward primers for TCR Vbeta segments and 13 reverse primers for TCR Jbeta segments was used. The CDR3 region of rearranged TCR beta genes was amplified from genomic DNA by a multiplex PCR assay. On the Illumina HiSeq System, the amplified TCR beta libraries were sequenced as 87-base-pair reads. Per the source publication's procedure: Across the 700 or so repertoires, a later analysis counted approximately 75 million unique TCR beta chains, around 10 million of which were shared by at least two donors. A nearest-neighbor algorithm error-corrected the raw reads and collapsed the reads into unique sequences, merging closely related sequences to remove PCR and sequencing errors. To assign V, D and J gene segments, CDR3 sequences were aligned to IMGT reference sequences. For a sequence to be retained, at least a six-nucleotide match to both a V gene segment and a J gene segment was required. A rearrangement was called productive if the CDR3 had no stop codons and remained in frame with V and J, and every other rearrangement was called non-productive. Following IMGT convention, CDR3 was defined as the stretch from the second conserved V-encoded cysteine to the conserved J-encoded phenylalanine. The earlier analysis of 587 of the donors excluded sequences that lacked an unambiguous match to a single V gene segment. An earlier analysis of 450 to 650 of the donors called V segments functional above 56.7% productive rearrangements and segregating when the between-donor standard deviation exceeded 5%. A statistical classification framework was built for diagnosing cytomegalovirus status from the catalog of TCR beta chain sequences. A later analysis assigned V and J genes by comparing TCR nucleotide sequences with IMGT/GENE-DB human TR gene sequences. The TCRdist pipeline was used in a later analysis to assign CDR3 sequences and most-parsimonious VDJ recombination scenarios. A later analysis defined each TCR beta chain by its CDR3 amino acid sequence plus V-gene family, and excluded reads lacking a unique V-gene family. A later analysis removed 592 highly shared, low-generation-probability nucleotide sequences to deal with suspected cross-contamination and a sequencing artifact. A later analysis calculated a clonal expansion index for each public chain from normalized within-repertoire ranks of inferred template counts. A later analysis computed generation probabilities with a VDJ recombination model fitted to out-of-frame rearrangements, and checked the results against IGoR. In a later analysis, hypergeometric tests were used to score TCR-TCR, TCR-HLA and TCR-CMV co-occurrence, with a repertoire-size bias correction applied to TCR pairs. In a later analysis, false discovery rates were estimated by permuting HLA or CMV assignments 20 times. In a later analysis, co-occurring TCRs were grouped with DBSCAN, and TCRdist sequence similarity was added when clustering was performed within HLA-allele-positive subsets. Repertoires with fewer than 30,000 or more than 120,000 public chains were left out of co-occurrence clustering, as were five repertoires with anomalous nucleotide sharing. Held by TCRdb, this immuneACCESS table contains in-frame sequences only and omits some clones. Under half of the omission traces to an unresolved V gene where checked; the cause of the rest is unknown. V and J calls and clone size are as listed in that table; D and trimming were resolved from the DNA. This sample holds about 150,000 clones; about 75% were observed only once. The ten largest account for around 1.4% of the sample.

The TCR originated in a man aged 18 to 29 in good health and CMV-seronegative. The specimen sequenced was PBMCs. The rearranged segments are TRBV28 and TRBJ2-3; TRBD2 is a possible D gene, resting on 6 matching bases. Read as DNA, the sequence is TGTGCCACTGAAAGGAGGGGCACAGATACGCAGTATTTT. Its translation reads: CATERRGTDTQYF.